In its sample, the clone carrying this T cell receptor beta chain was seen a few times. Its antigen is currently unknown. These data are taken from a study of T cells in Graves' hyperthyroidism and ophthalmopathy. Study results and caveats: Blood samples included most of the expanded thyroid clonotypes exceeding 0.001. Ophthalmopathy prediction by the model preceded onset by a median approximately 6.9 months.

Reasons for excluding patients were uncontrolled infection, other autoimmune disease, pregnancy or lactation. It was approximately 9.4 ml of fresh peripheral blood that supplied the PBMCs. Between the trimmed V and J ends, which lost 0 bases and 0 bases, there was a span of 12 bases. The CDR3 is 16 residues long. The V gene's germline CDR1 is SGHRS and CDR2 YFSETQ. The source material, RNA transcripts, was used to amplify TCR beta CDR3 regions. First-round RT-PCR targeting the TCR CDR3 was performed with the HTBI primer set. TCRdb reprocessed the multiplex PCR reads via MiXCR and lists one record per CDR3 protein. Of about 640,000 distinct CDR3 sequences in the sample, around 21% are singletons; the top ten hold about 34%.

V usage is TRBV5-1 and J usage is TRBJ2-5; D perhaps matches TRBD2 (5 bases). The sequence was obtained from a man under 40 with Graves' ophthalmopathy. Specimen: blood. CDR3 sequence reads: CASSLGDYPYQETQYF. The CDR3 DNA follows: TGCGCCAGCAGCTTGGGAGACTACCCTTACCAAGAGACCCAGTACTTC. The entire variable domain, with the rest obtained from reference TRBV5-1 and TRBJ2-5, is as follows: KAGVTQTPRYLIKTRGQQVTLSCSPISGHRSVSWYQQTPGQGLQFLFEYFSETQRNKGNFPGRFSGRQFSNSRSEMNVSTLELGDSALYLCASSLGDYPYQETQYFGPGTRLLVL.